This TCR beta chain was profiled in a study of cytomegalovirus exposure and HLA in healthy donors. Study as a whole: Drawn from HLA-typed donors, tens of millions of unique TCRs were held in an early data release.

The PCR had 60 Vbeta and 13 Jbeta primers. Measured with immunoSEQ multiplex PCR; TCRdb has only the in-frame clones, and not every one. The sample has 150,000 or so clones, approximately 86% seen once. Study-wide points: Later on, an analysis found that several of the most significant clusters appeared to be linked to common viral pathogens, which included parvovirus B19. An analysis that was carried out later associated approximately 17,000 TCR beta sequences with HLA alleles at 0.05 false discovery rate. Per published reports, the classifier diagnosed cytomegalovirus status with high specificity and sensitivity.

CDR3 length: 14 amino acids. Germline assignment: CDR1 MDHEN and CDR2 SYDVKM. The ends lost 11 bases at V and 1 base at J; junction bases unmatched: 7. This clone appeared a few times. Its antigen is unidentified. The chain uses TRBV28 and TRBJ1-3; 8 positions match TRBD1. This TCR derives from a young woman in good health and CMV-seronegative. The sample comprised PBMCs. This CDR3 reads CACQDRVSGNTIYF. CDR3 DNA sequence: TGTGCCTGCCAGGACAGGGTGTCTGGAAACACCATATATTTT.